A selection of T cell receptor beta chains follows, all from one sample in a study of cytomegalovirus exposure and HLA in healthy donors. Only in-frame clones appear in the TCRdb table, and some are missing; sequencing was by immunoSEQ multiplex PCR. The sample lists roughly 80,000 clones, roughly 94% occurring once. Sequences were obtained from PBMCs. The receptors come from a woman between 18 and 29 years old in good health and CMV-seropositive. CDR3s include the opening cysteine and the closing phenylalanine or tryptophan. Each record gives: V gene, clone size, D gene, J gene, CDR3 protein, CDR3 DNA. A D gene is named only where the DNA matches it firmly. The listing skips clone size in some rows; elsewhere it reads once, few, many or a size class.

>TRBV5-1|-|TRBD2|TRBJ2-1
CASSLGLAGYNEQFF
TGCGCCAGCAGCTTGGGACTAGCGGGATACAATGAGCAGTTCTTC
>TRBV27|-|-|TRBJ1-1
CASTPVGAGAFF
TGTGCCAGCACCCCGGTGGGGGCCGGTGCTTTCTTT
>TRBV7-3|-|TRBD2|TRBJ2-3
CASSLITSGGTDTQYF
TGTGCCAGCAGCTTAATAACTAGCGGGGGCACAGATACGCAGTATTTT
>TRBV7-2|-|TRBD1|TRBJ1-2
CASRRTGTGGYGYTF
TGTGCCAGCAGACGGACCGGGACAGGGGGTTATGGCTACACCTTC
>TRBV5-1|-|TRBD2|TRBJ2-1
CASSLRGLAGEDEQFF
TGCGCCAGCAGCTTGAGGGGACTAGCGGGAGAAGATGAGCAGTTCTTC
>TRBV5-1|-|-|TRBJ1-2
CASSFDPGEGYTF
TGCGCCAGCAGCTTCGACCCGGGAGAAGGCTACACCTTC
>TRBV7-9|-|-|TRBJ2-7
CASSFEELHEQYF
TGTGCCAGCAGCTTTGAGGAACTCCACGAGCAGTACTTC
>TRBV14|-|TRBD2|TRBJ2-1
CASSRGLAYNEQFF
TGTGCCAGCAGCCGCGGACTAGCTTACAATGAGCAGTTCTTC
>TRBV28|few|TRBD2|TRBJ2-7
CASSSGGYEQYF
TGTGCCAGCAGTTCGGGGGGCTACGAGCAGTACTTC
>TRBV30|-|-|TRBJ1-1
CAGQGGRAFF
TGTGCCGGGCAAGGAGGCCGGGCTTTCTTT
>TRBV28|-|-|TRBJ1-5
CASRGVQPQHF
TGTGCCAGCAGGGGCGTTCAGCCCCAGCATTTT
>TRBV7-2|-|TRBD1|TRBJ2-7
CASSPRTGEYEQYF
TGTGCCAGCAGCCCGCGGACAGGGGAATACGAGCAGTACTTC
>TRBV4-2|-|-|TRBJ1-2
CASSQALLTDSYGYTF
TGTGCCAGCAGCCAGGCCCTACTCACGGACAGCTATGGCTACACCTTC
>TRBV10-3|-|TRBD2|TRBJ2-5
CAISESVGLAGGPQETQYF
TGTGCCATCAGTGAGTCCGTCGGACTAGCGGGGGGGCCCCAAGAGACCCAGTACTTC
>TRBV28|-|-|TRBJ1-5
CASSSMKAQHF
TGTGCCAGCAGTTCTATGAAAGCCCAGCATTTT
>TRBV14|-|-|TRBJ2-7
CASSQVLSPTYEQYF
TGTGCCAGCAGCCAAGTACTGAGTCCTACCTACGAGCAGTACTTC
>TRBV9|-|-|TRBJ2-4
CASSVVGGKNIQYF
TGTGCCAGCAGCGTAGTAGGGGGCAAAAACATTCAGTACTTC
>TRBV7-6|once|-|TRBJ1-2
CASSLDHSTAYGYTF
TGTGCCAGCAGCTTAGATCATTCGACAGCTTATGGCTACACCTTC
>TRBV2|-|-|TRBJ1-4
CASSEDRPNEKLFF
TGTGCCAGCAGTGAGGACAGACCTAATGAAAAACTGTTTTTT
>TRBV28|-|TRBD1|TRBJ1-5
CASSWTGSNQPQHF
TGTGCCAGCAGTTGGACAGGGAGCAATCAGCCCCAGCATTTT
>TRBV6-5|-|-|TRBJ1-6
CASSYSPDRELHF
TGTGCCAGCAGTTACTCGCCGGATCGGGAGCTCCACTTT
>TRBV5-4|-|TRBD2|TRBJ2-5
CASSGSGTTQETQYF
TGTGCCAGCAGCGGGAGCGGGACGACCCAAGAGACCCAGTACTTC
>TRBV7-8|-|TRBD1|TRBJ1-1
CASSLGDRQTEAFF
TGTGCCAGCAGCTTAGGGGACAGGCAGACTGAAGCTTTCTTT
>TRBV7-2|-|TRBD2|TRBJ2-2
CASSSLLAGGRTGELFF
TGTGCCAGCAGCTCCCTTTTAGCGGGGGGGCGGACCGGGGAGCTGTTTTTT
>TRBV7-2|-|TRBD1|TRBJ2-3
CASSVSGTGVRTDTQYF
TGTGCCAGCAGCGTGTCCGGGACAGGGGTGAGGACAGATACGCAGTATTTT
>TRBV19|-|TRBD1|TRBJ2-1
CASSIPRQGTDNEQFF
TGTGCCAGTAGTATACCCCGACAGGGTACGGACAATGAGCAGTTCTTC
>TRBV28|-|-|TRBJ2-3
CASSLIDTQYF
TGTGCCAGCAGTCTAATAGATACGCAGTATTTT
>TRBV4-2|-|-|TRBJ1-6
CASSQEVGGEDSPLHF
TGTGCCAGCAGCCAGGAGGTCGGGGGGGAGGATTCACCCCTCCACTTT
>TRBV4-2|-|TRBD1|TRBJ1-1
CASSKKDRDTEAFF
TGTGCCAGCAGCAAAAAGGACAGGGACACTGAAGCTTTCTTT
>TRBV7-2|-|-|TRBJ1-1
CASSLRGGVTEAFF
TGTGCCAGCAGCCTAAGGGGAGGGGTCACTGAAGCTTTCTTT
>TRBV28|-|-|TRBJ1-5
CASSFGRAQHPYSNQPQHF
TGTGCCAGCAGTTTCGGTCGAGCGCAACACCCTTATAGCAATCAGCCCCAGCATTTT
>TRBV2|-|TRBD1|TRBJ2-5
CASSEAPTGETQYF
TGTGCCAGCAGTGAAGCCCCGACAGGGGAGACCCAGTACTTC
>TRBV9|-|TRBD1|TRBJ1-2
CASSVDRGGWTNYGYTF
TGTGCCAGCAGCGTAGACAGGGGCGGATGGACTAACTATGGCTACACCTTC
>TRBV7-3|-|-|TRBJ1-1
CASSLFGHRSEAFF
TGTGCCAGCAGCCTATTCGGACATCGATCCGAAGCTTTCTTT
>TRBV19|-|-|TRBJ1-1
CASSMSLAAAFF
TGTGCCAGTAGTATGTCTTTGGCGGCAGCTTTCTTT
>TRBV6-5|-|-|TRBJ1-1
CASSYSFEAAEAFF
TGTGCCAGCAGTTACTCGTTTGAGGCAGCTGAAGCTTTCTTT
>TRBV19|-|TRBD1|TRBJ2-5
CASRTGIWPGETQYF
TGTGCCAGCAGGACAGGTATCTGGCCTGGGGAGACCCAGTACTTC
>TRBV28|-|-|TRBJ2-1
CASSPPSNEQFF
TGTGCCAGCAGTCCCCCCAGCAATGAGCAGTTCTTC
>TRBV6-4|once|-|TRBJ2-3
CASSVTTTSTDTQYF
TGTGCCAGCAGCGTGACGACAACTAGCACAGATACGCAGTATTTT
>TRBV6-5|-|-|TRBJ1-1
CASFSLGGADTEAFF
TGTGCCAGCTTTTCCCTAGGGGGGGCGGACACTGAAGCTTTCTTT
>TRBV27|once|-|TRBJ1-2
CASSLSGGGGYTF
TGTGCCAGCAGTTTATCGGGGGGAGGTGGCTACACCTTC
>TRBV18|-|-|TRBJ2-7
CASSPTGYLAYEQYF
TGTGCCAGCTCACCCACAGGGTACTTAGCCTACGAGCAGTACTTC
>TRBV15|-|-|TRBJ1-1
CATSRDRTEAFF
TGTGCCACCAGCAGAGATCGCACTGAAGCTTTCTTT
>TRBV6-5|few|-|TRBJ1-5
CASSYYRAQPQHF
TGTGCCAGCAGTTACTACAGGGCTCAGCCCCAGCATTTT
>TRBV5-1|-|-|TRBJ2-7
CASSSATSYEQYF
TGCGCCAGCAGCTCGGCGACAAGCTACGAGCAGTACTTC
>TRBV5-1|-|-|TRBJ2-7
CASSSLDSPYEQYF
TGCGCCAGCAGCTCACTCGACAGTCCCTACGAGCAGTACTTC
>TRBV9|-|-|TRBJ2-7
CASSVADNYEQYF
TGTGCCAGCAGCGTAGCAGACAACTACGAGCAGTACTTC
>TRBV7-3|-|TRBD2|TRBJ2-3
CASSSGLAADTQYF
TGTGCCAGCAGCTCCGGACTAGCGGCAGATACGCAGTATTTT
>TRBV5-1|-|TRBD1|TRBJ1-2
CASSGQGDYGYTF
TGCGCCAGCAGCGGACAGGGCGACTATGGCTACACCTTC
>TRBV11-2|-|TRBD2|TRBJ2-5
CASSLGRLAGGPPQETQYF
TGTGCCAGCAGCTTAGGTCGACTAGCGGGGGGGCCTCCACAAGAGACCCAGTACTTC
>TRBV30|-|TRBD1|TRBJ1-3
CAWSVQGVGNTIYF
TGTGCCTGGAGTGTACAGGGGGTAGGAAACACCATATATTTT
>TRBV6-5|-|-|TRBJ2-7
CASSYLESWEQYF
TGTGCCAGCAGTTACCTAGAATCCTGGGAGCAGTACTTC
>TRBV6-5|-|-|TRBJ1-1
CARGAHTEAFF
TGTGCCCGGGGGGCGCACACTGAAGCTTTCTTT
>TRBV30|-|TRBD1|TRBJ1-6
CAWNQRDRNSPLHF
TGTGCCTGGAATCAAAGGGACAGAAATTCACCCCTCCACTTT
>TRBV27|-|TRBD1|TRBJ2-1
CASSFQSQGGYNEQFF
TGTGCCAGCAGTTTTCAATCACAGGGGGGTTACAATGAGCAGTTCTTC
>TRBV10-3|-|TRBD1|TRBJ2-2
CAISGRQGANTGELFF
TGTGCCATCAGCGGAAGACAGGGGGCGAACACCGGGGAGCTGTTTTTT
>TRBV28|-|TRBD1|TRBJ2-7
CATWDRVSYEQYF
TGTGCCACCTGGGACAGGGTTTCCTACGAGCAGTACTTC